A selection of T cell receptor beta chains follows, all from one sample in a study of identical twins. TCRdb used MiXCR to reprocess the 5' RACE reads, holding one entry per CDR3 protein. The table has roughly 1.6 million distinct CDR3 sequences, under 35% seen once; the top ten hold about 0.27%. The material sequenced was cord blood. These TCRs come from a newborn girl in good health. Both conserved end residues are part of each CDR3. The D gene is left open where the match is weak. Part of the rows lack a size; the others show once, few, many or a class for expanded clones.

TRBD2,TRBV29-1,.,TRBJ2-1,TGCAGCGTAGAGAGCGGGAGAGTAAATGAGCAGTTCTTC,CSVESGRVNEQFF
.,TRBV7-9,few,TRBJ1-1,TGTGCCAGCAGCCCCATCCACAGGGTCTTGAACACTGAAGCTTTCTTT,CASSPIHRVLNTEAFF
.,TRBV11-2,.,TRBJ2-1,TGTGCCAGCAGCTTAGAGACTCTTAATGAGCAGTTCTTC,CASSLETLNEQFF
.,TRBV25-1,.,TRBJ2-3,TGTGCCAGCAGTGCAGCTCGCGGGACGGGGGGCACAGATACGCAGTATTTT,CASSAARGTGGTDTQYF
.,TRBV28,few,TRBJ1-6,TGTGCCAGCGGAGCGCAGCTTCATAATTCACCCCTCCACTTT,CASGAQLHNSPLHF
TRBD1,TRBV28,.,TRBJ1-2,TGTGCCAGCAGTTTATATACAGGGGGCGGAAGTAACTATGGCTACACCTTC,CASSLYTGGGSNYGYTF
TRBD2,TRBV4-1,.,TRBJ2-3,TGCGCCAGCAGCCAAGATACTAGCGGGGGGGGAGATACGCAGTATTTT,CASSQDTSGGGDTQYF
.,TRBV25-1,once,TRBJ1-6,TGTGCCAGCAGTGAACATAGGGGTTGGAATTCACCCCCCCACTTT,CASSEHRGWNSPPHF
TRBD2,TRBV19,few,TRBJ2-6,TGTGCCAGTAGTGTCGTAGCGGGGGCGACCTCTGGGGCCAACGTCCTGACTTTC,CASSVVAGATSGANVLTF
TRBD1,TRBV7-9,once,TRBJ1-4,TGTGCCAGCAGCTTGGGGACAGGGGTTAGGAAACTGTTTTTT,CASSLGTGVRKLFF
.,TRBV29-1,.,TRBJ1-2,TGCAGCGTTGAAACAACTAACTATGGCCACACCTTC,CSVETTNYGHTF
.,TRBV4-1,.,TRBJ1-2,TGCGCCAGCAGACTAAGAACCGGACTGGACTATGGCTACACCTTC,CASRLRTGLDYGYTF
TRBD1,TRBV7-9,once,TRBJ1-2,TGTGCCAGCAGCTTAGCCGGGACAGACTATGGCCACACCTTC,CASSLAGTDYGHTF
.,TRBV10-3,few,TRBJ2-7,TGTGCCATCAGATCCGGGGACCTGCCCTCCTACGAGCAGTACTTC,CAIRSGDLPSYEQYF
.,TRBV7-9,.,TRBJ1-2,TGTGCCAGCAGCTTAGTGTCGGGGGGATCCAACTATGGCTACACCTTC,CASSLVSGGSNYGYTF
TRBD1,TRBV6-5,.,TRBJ2-4,TGTGCCAGCAGTTACCCGGGACAGGGGCTTACGTACTTC,CASSYPGQGLTYF
.,TRBV12-3/TRBV12-4,many,TRBJ2-7,TGTGCCAGCAGTCCCTTTCTTCTCCCGAGCTACGAGCAGTACTTC,CASSPFLLPSYEQYF